The 20 T cell receptor beta chains in this list originate from one sample, sequenced in a study of blood T cell repertoires in COVID-19. Sequenced by immunoSEQ multiplex PCR; TCRdb stores in-frame clones only, minus some. The sample has tens of thousands of clones, around 76% seen once; the top ten hold roughly an eighth. Specimen: peripheral blood. The receptors were sampled from a woman at least 80 years old with acute or convalescent COVID-19.

The chain couples TRBV28 to TRBJ1-2, with TRBD1 as a possible D gene (5 bases). V was shortened by 6 bases and J by 5 bases, with 19 bases between the two germline ends. The CDR3 runs to 15 residues. Looked up from germline, CDR1 is MDHEN and CDR2 is SYDVKM. DNA for the CDR3: TGTGCCAGCAGGATCGGGGGTGGAGGAAGGTATGGCTACACCTTC. It encodes CASRIGGGGRYGYTF.

The V and J genes are TRBV6-4 and TRBJ2-1; 8 bases line up with TRBD1. This CDR3 spans 14 amino acids. V trimming: 6 bases; J trimming: 3 bases; junction bases outside the gene matches: 4. The germline V gene has CDR1 MRHNA and CDR2 SNTAGT. CDR3 sequence reads: CASRVQGDYNEQFF. The CDR3 DNA is TGTGCCAGCAGAGTACAGGGGGACTACAATGAGCAGTTCTTC.

The chain links TRBV30 to TRBJ2-4; TRBD2 matches 9 bases. With V trimmed by 3 bases and J by 0 bases, 12 bases remained unmatched. Germline values: CDR1 GTSNPN, CDR2 SVGIG (reference sequence). The CDR3 totals 18 residues. In nucleotides, the CDR3 is TGTGCCTGGAGGAGGTTAGCGGGAGAGTTTCCAGCCAAAAACATTCAGTACTTC. As protein: CAWRRLAGEFPAKNIQYF.

The genes are TRBV10-3 and TRBJ2-7; 12 nucleotides agree with TRBD2. The germline CDR1 and CDR2 sequences are ENHRY and SYGVKD. This CDR3 spans 15 amino acids. V shed 6 bases, J shed 0 bases, and the junction held 3 bases outside the gene matches. The CDR3 DNA sequence: TGTGCCATCAGAATGACTAGCGGGAGCTCCTACGAGCAGTACTTC. As protein: CAIRMTSGSSYEQYF.

This clone was recorded only once. This CDR3 reads CASSTDRGEYQETQYF. The CDR3 DNA reads as TGTGCCAGCAGCACTGACCGAGGAGAGTACCAAGAGACCCAGTACTTC. This chain joins TRBV7-9 and TRBJ2-5; D is unresolved. Trimming shortened V by 5 bases and J by 0 bases, and 16 bases separated the two germline ends. The CDR3 totals 16 residues. The germline V gene has CDR1 SEHNR and CDR2 FQNEAQ (reference sequence).

The V call is TRBV28, the J call TRBJ1-5; 7 bases map to TRBD1. From germline, CDR1 is MDHEN and CDR2 SYDVKM. With V trimmed by 3 bases and J by 3 bases, 5 bases remained unmatched. This CDR3 contains 15 residues. In DNA, the CDR3 is TGTGCCAGCAGTTTCCCGACAGGGCCCAATCAGCCCCAGCATTTT. Residues: CASSFPTGPNQPQHF.

The V call is TRBV11-2, the J call TRBJ2-1, with 14 positions matching TRBD2. The junction had 9 bases not matched to a gene; V was cut back by 2 bases and J by 9 bases. CDR1 is SGHAT and CDR2 is FQNNGV in the germline V gene. The CDR3 sequence is 17 residues long. CDR3 residues: CASSLPRLAGGAGEQFF. The CDR3, as DNA: TGTGCCAGCAGCTTACCTAGACTAGCGGGAGGGGCGGGTGAGCAGTTCTTC.

This clone was detected once. The V and J genes are TRBV15 and TRBJ1-2; 7 nucleotides match TRBD1. The junction had 7 bases not matched to a gene; V was cut back by 5 bases and J by 4 bases. Germline values: CDR1 LNHNV, CDR2 YYDKDF (reference sequence). CDR3 length: 14 amino acids. Here the CDR3 DNA reads TGTGCCACCAGCGTTGACAGGGTTAGCTATGGCTACACCTTC. It specifies CATSVDRVSYGYTF.

In its sample, this clone was seen a few times. The chain links TRBV4-2 to TRBJ1-5; the D is unclear. Germline CDR1 is LGHNA and CDR2 is YNFKEQ. V gave up 0 bases and J gave up 4 bases, with 10 bases separating them. The CDR3 runs to 15 residues. The CDR3 DNA follows: TGTGCCAGCAGCCAAGAGTCTGTTCCGAATCAGCCCCAGCATTTT. It yields the protein CASSQESVPNQPQHF.

This clone was detected only a few times. The chain uses TRBV7-2 and TRBJ1-5; D not resolved. Trimming took off 4 bases at V and 3 bases at J, with 7 bases between the two ends. The CDR3 totals 13 residues. Germline V CDR1 and CDR2: SGHTA, FQGNSA. The CDR3 DNA is TGTGCCAGCAGCTCCCAACACAATCAGCCCCAGCATTTT. Its translation: CASSSQHNQPQHF.

The rearrangement links TRBV9 to TRBJ2-1; D is unclear. From germline, CDR1 is SGDLS and CDR2 YYNGEE. The CDR3 is 11 residues long. Trimming left V 2 bases short and J 9 bases short, with 6 bases between. The CDR3 sequence is CASSVLFEQFF. Written as DNA, the CDR3 is TGTGCCAGCAGCGTCCTATTTGAGCAGTTCTTC.

The V call is TRBV11-2, the J call TRBJ1-4; D perhaps matches TRBD1 (5 bases). Trimming pared 5 bases from V and 10 bases from J, leaving 20 bases between. The CDR3 length is 15 residues. Germline CDR1 and CDR2: SGHAT and FQNNGV. CDR3 loop: CASSSQRRDGVKLFF. The CDR3, as DNA: TGTGCCAGCAGCAGTCAGAGGAGGGACGGGGTAAAACTGTTTTTT.

The V and J genes are TRBV28 and TRBJ2-7; D may be TRBD2 (5 bases). Per the germline V gene, CDR1 is MDHEN and CDR2 is SYDVKM. The CDR3 has 15 amino acids. Trimming took off 3 bases at V and 0 bases at J, with 12 bases between the two ends. CDR3: CASSLVGVSSYEQYF. The CDR3 bases are TGTGCCAGCAGTTTGGTCGGGGTTAGCTCCTACGAGCAGTACTTC.

This clone appeared a few times. The chain carries TRBV6-2 or TRBV6-3 and TRBJ1-1; D is undetermined. CDR3 length: 13 residues. Germline lookup yields CDR1 MNHEY and CDR2 SVGEGT. V was pared by 5 bases and J by 1 base, with 8 bases between. The CDR3 protein is CASSRRGNTEAFF. Here the CDR3 DNA reads TGTGCCAGCAGTCGGCGGGGGAACACTGAAGCTTTCTTT.

The chain links TRBV7-2 to TRBJ2-7; possible D gene TRBD2, 5 bases. V was cut by 5 bases and J by 11 bases, with 16 bases left in between. Germline V gives CDR1 SGHTA, CDR2 FQGNSA. The CDR3 is 12 residues long. The CDR3 DNA sequence: TGTGCCAGCAGCCTCCGGGCCTCGGAGGAGTACTTC. This encodes CASSLRASEEYF.

V is TRBV11-3 and J is TRBJ2-1; D possibly corresponds to TRBD2 (10 bases). With 1 base removed from V and 9 bases from J, the gap between germline ends came to 19 bases. CDR3 length: 16 amino acids. Germline CDR1 reads SGHNT; CDR2 reads YENEEA. CDR3 sequence: CASSLASSGGQGEQFF. The CDR3 DNA reads TGTGCCAGCAGCTTAGCCTCTAGCGGGGGACAGGGTGAGCAGTTCTTC.

The chain employs TRBV19 and TRBJ1-1; perhaps TRBD1 as D (6 bases). Germline loops: CDR1 LNHDA, CDR2 SQIVND (reference sequence). V lost 3 bases, J lost 3 bases, and 26 bases lay in between. This CDR3 contains 19 residues. DNA for the CDR3: TGTGCCAGTAGTATCGCACCGCTCACAGGGAAACTGAAGTACACTGAAGCTTTCTTT. Protein sequence: CASSIAPLTGKLKYTEAFF.

The chain is built from TRBV28 and TRBJ1-3; 7 positions match TRBD1. After removal of 5 bases from V and 4 bases from J, the junction contained 8 bases not matched to a gene. The CDR3 is made up of 15 amino acids. The V gene's germline CDR1 is MDHEN and CDR2 SYDVKM. CDR3 nucleotide sequence: TGTGCCAGCAGTGGACTAAGGACAGGAGGAAACACCATATATTTT. Amino acid sequence: CASSGLRTGGNTIYF.

V gene TRBV6-5 combines with J gene TRBJ2-7; 8 nucleotides align to TRBD1. V lost 6 bases, J lost 2 bases, and 9 bases stayed unmatched. Germline lookup yields CDR1 MNHEY and CDR2 SVGAGI. The CDR3 extends over 15 amino acids. The CDR3 loop reads CASSSRGRSPYEQYF. The CDR3 nucleotides are TGTGCCAGCAGCTCCAGGGGGCGCAGCCCCTACGAGCAGTACTTC.

V is TRBV6-1 and J is TRBJ1-2, with TRBD1 identical over 7 bases. V was pared by 2 bases and J by 9 bases, with 24 bases of the junction left unmatched. Germline loops: CDR1 MNHNS, CDR2 SASEGT. The CDR3 is made up of 19 amino acids. Written as DNA, the CDR3 is TGTGCCAGCAGTGAATTCTTTTGGGCAGGTGGTGACAGGGCGAGCCGCTACACCTTC. Amino acid sequence: CASSEFFWAGGDRASRYTF.